These 21 T cell receptor beta chains were sequenced from one sample in a study of T cell repertoires in cytomegalovirus infection (dated 2019 in TCRdb). Sequenced on an Illumina HiSeq 1500. TCRdb reanalyzed the raw reads on its own, using fastp at Q25 for trimming and MiXCR for clone calling, and kept in-frame beta chains. Entries are consolidated by CDR3 protein sequence, retaining the most common genes and DNA. Present in this sample are approximately 550,000 distinct CDR3 sequences, more than 15% of which were seen just once. Together, the top ten hold roughly 25% of the sample. Sequencing was done on a sample of CD8+ T cells from PBMCs. The source of these receptors is a human donor in good health (CMV status not recorded). Some clones in this sample may be carry-over from other donors' samples.

At least ten counts were recorded for this clonotype. This chain links TRBV27 with TRBJ2-7; possibly TRBD1 for D (5 bases). The CDR3 length is 12 residues. Germline CDR1 reads MNHEY; CDR2 reads SMNVEV (reference sequence). V lost 10 bases, J lost 5 bases, and 15 bases lay in between. The CDR3: CATQGLLDEQYF. As DNA, the CDR3 is TGTGCCACCCAGGGTCTTCTGGACGAGCAGTACTTC.

This clonotype has ten or more counts. The chain recombines TRBV5-6 with TRBJ1-6, with TRBD1 as a possible D gene (5 bases). Germline V gene data show CDR1 as SGHDT and CDR2 as YYEEEE. V lost 0 bases to trimming and J lost 10 bases, with 11 bases between them. The CDR3 runs to 14 residues. The CDR3 DNA reads TGTGCCAGCAGCTTGGACGGGGGAGGATCACCCCTCCACTTT. Translating it yields CASSLDGGGSPLHF. Combining the CDR3 with reference TRBV5-6 and TRBJ1-6 gives the whole variable domain DAGVTQSPTHLIKTRGQQVTLRCSPKSGHDTVSWYQQALGQGPQFIFQYYEEEERQRGNFPDRFSGHQFPNYSSELNVNALLLGDSALYLCASSLDGGGSPLHFGNGTRLTVT.

This clonotype was observed many times. CDR3 nucleotides: TGTGCCAGCAGCTTTGGGACAGATGGTTCCTACGAGCAGTACTTC. It translates to CASSFGTDGSYEQYF. The chain has TRBV7-9 and TRBJ2-7; 7 bases fit TRBD1. V lost 3 bases to trimming and J lost 1 base; unmatched junction nucleotides: 6. Per germline, CDR1 SEHNR and CDR2 FQNEAQ (reference sequence). The CDR3 length is 15 residues.

The sample holds a few counts of this clonotype. This chain connects TRBV6-1 to TRBJ2-7, with D possibly being TRBD1 (5 bases). The CDR3 spans 14 residues. Trimming removed 6 bases at V and 3 bases at J, with 15 bases between. CDR1 is MNHNS and CDR2 is SASEGT in the germline V gene. Here the CDR3 DNA reads TGTGCCAGCAGACTAAATAGGGGCAACTACGAGCAGTACTTC. As protein: CASRLNRGNYEQYF.

This clonotype has just a few counts. V gene TRBV2 combines with J gene TRBJ2-7; D is unresolved. This CDR3 contains 11 residues. The ends were cut back, 7 bases at V and 5 bases at J, with 9 bases in the middle. Per the germline V gene, CDR1 is SNHLY and CDR2 is FYNNEI. CDR3 sequence reads: CASNIAHEQYF. In DNA form, the CDR3 reads TGTGCCAGCAATATCGCCCACGAGCAGTACTTC. Full variable domain (outside the CDR3, taken from reference TRBV2 and TRBJ2-7): EPEVTQTPSHQVTQMGQEVILRCVPISNHLYFYWYRQILGQKVEFLVSFYNNEISEKSEIFDDQFSVERPDGSNFTLKIRSTKLEDSAMYFCASNIAHEQYFGPGTRLTVT.

This clonotype was observed a single time. This sequence may be a read error, since a much larger clone differs from it by one base. This CDR3 fails to terminate in the conserved phenylalanine or tryptophan, so it likely reflects a read error. V usage is TRBV4-1 and J usage is TRBJ1-2; TRBD1 matches at 9 bases. The V gene's germline CDR1 is MGHRA and CDR2 YSYEKL. The CDR3 contains 15 residues. Trimming removed 3 bases from V and 5 bases from J; junction bases left unmatched: 7. The CDR3 sequence: CASSQSGQGGYGYTL. CDR3 bases: TGCGCCAGCAGCCAGTCGGGACAGGGTGGATATGGCTACACCTTG.

Worth noting for this clonotype: The final CDR3 position lacks the conserved phenylalanine or tryptophan, pointing to a likely read error. The chain links TRBV4-2 to TRBJ2-5; perhaps TRBD2 as D (5 bases). V shed 0 bases and J shed 7 bases, with 9 bases lying between them. Germline-derived CDR1 and CDR2 are LGHNA and YNFKEQ. This CDR3 is 13 amino acids long. The CDR3 coding sequence is TGTGCCAGCAGCCAAGAGAGGGCGGGGACCCAGTACTTA. It translates to CASSQERAGTQYL.

The chain employs TRBV28 and TRBJ1-5; TRBD1 might be the D (5 bases). The CDR3 contains 15 residues. V was clipped by 7 bases and J by 4 bases, with 17 bases between them. Germline V gene sequence: CDR1 MDHEN, CDR2 SYDVKM. The CDR3 DNA is TGTGCCAGCACCGTCGGCGGCCGGGGGAATCAGCCCCAGCATTTT. Translation gives CASTVGGRGNQPQHF.

The chain recombines TRBV4-1 with TRBJ2-5; no clear D gene. Germline V gene data show CDR1 as MGHRA and CDR2 as YSYEKL. V was trimmed by 3 bases and J by 2 bases, leaving 13 bases between them. The CDR3 extends over 15 amino acids. The CDR3 DNA sequence: TGCGCCAGCAGCCAGCGATTTACCGCTCAAGAGACCCAGTACTTC. This codes for CASSQRFTAQETQYF.

The chain links TRBV7-9 to TRBJ1-4, with TRBD1 as a possible D gene (5 bases). Between the trimmed V and J ends, which lost 5 bases and 4 bases, there was a span of 17 bases. The CDR3 runs 16 residues. CDR1 is SEHNR and CDR2 is FQNEAQ in the germline V gene (reference sequence). CDR3 in DNA: TGTGCCAGCAGCCCTGGAAAAGGAGGGGTTAATGAAAAACTGTTTTTT. Residues: CASSPGKGGVNEKLFF.

This clonotype was seen repeatedly, ten times or more. This chain connects TRBV12-3 or TRBV12-4 to TRBJ2-6; D unclear. The CDR3 extends over 17 amino acids. The ends were cut back, 2 bases at V and 0 bases at J, with 11 bases in the middle. CDR3 sequence reads: CASSLLLPSSGANVLTF. The CDR3 nucleotides read TGTGCCAGCAGTTTATTGCTTCCATCCTCTGGGGCCAACGTCCTGACTTTC.

This clonotype was observed a handful of times. The chain couples TRBV3-1 to TRBJ2-7, with D possibly TRBD2 on 5 matching bases. The CDR3 loop spans 14 amino acids. Germline assignment: CDR1 LGHDT and CDR2 YNNKEL (reference sequence). V lost 1 base, J lost 0 bases, and 7 bases lay in between. Here the CDR3 reads CASSQGESSYEQYF. The CDR3 DNA is TGTGCCAGCAGCCAAGGGGAGAGCTCCTACGAGCAGTACTTC.

The rearrangement uses TRBV29-1 and TRBJ2-5; D is unresolved. Germline CDR1 and CDR2: SQVTM and ANQGSEA. V shed 3 bases and J shed 6 bases, with 8 bases lying between them. The CDR3 is 11 amino acids. CDR3 DNA sequence: TGCAGCGTTGATTTGGCGCAGACCCAGTACTTC. Its protein is CSVDLAQTQYF.

On this clonotype: A read error is possible here, since a much larger clone lies one base away. The conserved closing phenylalanine or tryptophan is absent in this CDR3, likely reflecting a read error. V gene TRBV5-6 combines with J gene TRBJ2-7; D remains unclear. Looked up from germline, CDR1 is SGHDT and CDR2 is YYEEEE. The CDR3 is 12 residues long. The V gene lost 5 bases and the J gene lost 4 bases, with 10 bases spanning the gap. The CDR3 region is CASSLSTYEQYL. CDR3 in DNA: TGTGCCAGCAGTTTAAGTACTTACGAGCAGTACTTA.

This clonotype was recorded at least ten times. The CDR3 region is CASSRTGRPENSPLHF. Written as DNA, the CDR3 is TGTGCCAGCAGCCGGACAGGCCGCCCGGAAAATTCACCCCTCCACTTT. The V call is TRBV7-6, the J call TRBJ1-6, with TRBD1 identical over 7 bases. CDR3 length equals 16 residues. Germline loops: CDR1 SGHVS, CDR2 FNYEAQ. Losses at the gene ends were 5 bases for V and 7 bases for J; bases not matched to a gene: 11.

The genes are TRBV7-3 and TRBJ2-3; possibly TRBD2 for D (6 bases). The V and J ends lost 4 bases and 1 base respectively, with 12 bases between them. This CDR3 contains 15 residues. Germline V CDR1 and CDR2: SGHTA, FQGTGA. In nucleotides, the CDR3 is TGTGCCAGCAGCTCCCCGTCTAGCGGCACAGATACGCAGTATTTT. This codes for CASSSPSSGTDTQYF.

This clonotype was seen repeatedly, ten times or more. The rearrangement links TRBV12-3 or TRBV12-4 to TRBJ1-5; TRBD1 matches 9 bases. The CDR3 runs to 15 residues. Trimming at V came to 3 bases and at J to 4 bases, leaving 4 bases not matched to a gene. The CDR3 DNA reads TGTGCCAGCAGTTTGGGACAGGGAGGGAATCAGCCCCAGCATTTT. Translating gives CASSLGQGGNQPQHF.

The rearrangement uses TRBV10-3 and TRBJ1-2; tentative D call: TRBD1 (5 bases). The CDR3 has 15 amino acids. Trimming left V 4 bases short and J 4 bases short, with 16 bases between. The germline gives CDR1 ENHRY, CDR2 SYGVKD. CDR3 bases: TGTGCCATCAGTGCAAAACAGGAGTCGCCCTATGGCTACACCTTC. Translation: CAISAKQESPYGYTF.

The chain links TRBV4-1 to TRBJ2-3; D is unresolved. The CDR3 extends over 15 amino acids. Per the germline V gene, CDR1 is MGHRA and CDR2 is YSYEKL. The V end lost 0 bases, the J end lost 3 bases, and 10 bases lay between the germline ends. The CDR3 spells CASSQDLKVTDTQYF. The CDR3 region has the DNA TGCGCCAGCAGCCAAGATTTGAAAGTTACAGATACGCAGTATTTT.

The table lists this clonotype with many counts. The chain joins TRBV7-6 to TRBJ1-2; D might be TRBD1 (6 bases). The V end was cut by 1 base, the J end by 7 bases, with 13 bases between. The length of the CDR3 is 14 residues. Germline values: CDR1 SGHVS, CDR2 FNYEAQ. Here the CDR3 DNA reads TGTGCCAGCAGCTTAGAGAGGGGACACAGTGGCTACACCTTC. Amino acid sequence: CASSLERGHSGYTF.

The chain recombines TRBV2 with TRBJ2-1; D is perhaps TRBD1 (6 bases). Germline lookup yields CDR1 SNHLY and CDR2 FYNNEI. The CDR3 runs 12 residues. V dropped 1 base and J dropped 10 bases, with 8 bases sitting between them. DNA of the CDR3: TGTGCCAGCAGTGAAGGGGACATCGAGCAGTTCTTC. As protein: CASSEGDIEQFF.